What follows are 10 T cell receptor beta chains derived from one specimen sequenced in a study of patients and donors after allogeneic stem cell transplantation. TCRdb re-called the RT-PCR reads with MiXCR, one entry per CDR3 protein. Among 390,000 or so distinct CDR3 sequences listed, 15% to 20% were seen once. The specimen sequenced was blood, either unsorted or a sorted T cell fraction (not recorded which). These receptors were taken from a human donor who was either an allogeneic HSCT recipient or a stem cell or donor lymphocyte infusion donor (not recorded which). It is not recorded whose cells these are; they may come from a transplant donor.

The chain employs TRBV19 and TRBJ1-3, with D perhaps matching TRBD1 (5 bases). V lost 2 bases and J 0 bases, leaving 8 bases between the germline ends. The germline V gene encodes CDR1 LNHDA and CDR2 SQIVND (reference sequence). The CDR3 covers 15 residues. The CDR3 coding sequence is TGTGCCAGTAGTATACAGGGTACCTCTGGAAACACCATATATTTT. Its protein product is CASSIQGTSGNTIYF.

J is TRBJ2-1 and V is TRBV20-1; D remains unclear. CDR3 length equals 10 residues. V was pared by 6 bases and J by 7 bases, with 7 bases between. The V gene's germline CDR1 is DFQATT and CDR2 SNEGSKA (reference sequence). CDR3 sequence (DNA): TGCAGTGCGCTAGGGAATGAGCAGTTCTTC. Protein: CSALGNEQFF.

This clonotype was seen only a few times. This rearrangement joins TRBV15 to TRBJ1-3, with D perhaps matching TRBD1 (5 bases). CDR1 and CDR2 from the germline V gene are LNHNV and YYDKDF (reference sequence). The CDR3 totals 15 residues. Trimming took 6 bases from V and 0 from J, leaving 12 bases between them. The CDR3 region has the DNA TGTGCCACCAGTCCCGGGGCATACTCTGGAAACACCATATATTTT. It codes for CATSPGAYSGNTIYF.

The CDR3 loop is CASSSLALSTDTQYF. The CDR3 DNA is TGTGCCAGCAGCTCCCTTGCGTTGAGCACAGATACGCAGTATTTT. This chain links TRBV7-6 with TRBJ2-3; D unresolved. Germline V gives CDR1 SGHVS, CDR2 FNYEAQ. CDR3 size: 15 residues. V was pared by 4 bases and J by 0 bases, with 11 bases between.

The chain joins TRBV9 to TRBJ2-7, with 7 bases matching TRBD1. The J segment lost 7 bases and the V segment lost 3 bases, leaving 10 bases of the junction unmatched. Germline V gene data show CDR1 as SGDLS and CDR2 as YYNGEE. This CDR3 is built from 14 residues. As DNA, the CDR3 is TGTGCCAGCAGCGCCAGAGACAGGGCTGGGGAGCAGTACTTC. It is translated as CASSARDRAGEQYF.

With regard to this clonotype: This may be a read error, as it is one base from a much larger clone. The CDR3: CSVETASGANVLTF. The CDR3 DNA sequence: TGCAGCGTTGAGACAGCCTCTGGGGCCAACGTCCTGACTTTC. The chain joins TRBV29-1 to TRBJ2-6; D is possibly TRBD1 (5 bases). This CDR3 is 14 amino acids long. V lost 3 bases to trimming and J lost 0 bases, with 6 bases between them. Germline CDR1 and CDR2: SQVTM and ANQGSEA.

For the CDR3, the DNA is TGTGCCAGCAGCCAAGATCGACAGCTAGAGGCTCAGCCCCAGCATTTT. It yields the protein CASSQDRQLEAQPQHF. This chain joins TRBV4-2 and TRBJ1-5; perhaps TRBD1 as D (5 bases). The CDR3 contains 16 residues. V was shortened by 0 bases and J by 6 bases, with 15 bases between the two germline ends. Looked up from germline, CDR1 is LGHNA and CDR2 is YNFKEQ.

Only a few counts were recorded for this clonotype. The rearrangement uses TRBV20-1 and TRBJ2-7, with 7 bases lining up with TRBD2. This CDR3 spans 15 amino acids. Germline values: CDR1 DFQATT, CDR2 SNEGSKA (reference sequence). The ends lost 0 bases at V and 5 bases at J; junction bases unmatched: 10. CDR3 in DNA: TGCAGTGCTAGAGACCTTCCGGGACTACGGGACGAGCAGTACTTC. This sequence encodes CSARDLPGLRDEQYF.

This clonotype came up a few times. The rearrangement joins TRBV20-1 to TRBJ2-5, with D unresolved. From germline, CDR1 is DFQATT and CDR2 SNEGSKA (reference sequence). V was pared by 0 bases and J by 1 base, with 9 bases between. The CDR3 covers 14 residues. The CDR3 protein is CSARDLGPQETQYF. As DNA, the CDR3 is TGCAGTGCTAGAGATCTTGGCCCCCAAGAGACCCAGTACTTC.

This clonotype has a handful of counts. The rearrangement uses TRBV4-1 and TRBJ1-6; D might be TRBD1 (6 bases). Trimming stripped 2 bases from V and 9 bases from J, with 14 bases between. CDR3 size: 15 residues. CDR1 is MGHRA and CDR2 is YSYEKL in the germline V gene. The CDR3 sequence is CASSQNDRSTSPLHF. In DNA, the CDR3 is TGCGCCAGCAGCCAAAACGACAGGTCTACTTCACCCCTCCACTTT.